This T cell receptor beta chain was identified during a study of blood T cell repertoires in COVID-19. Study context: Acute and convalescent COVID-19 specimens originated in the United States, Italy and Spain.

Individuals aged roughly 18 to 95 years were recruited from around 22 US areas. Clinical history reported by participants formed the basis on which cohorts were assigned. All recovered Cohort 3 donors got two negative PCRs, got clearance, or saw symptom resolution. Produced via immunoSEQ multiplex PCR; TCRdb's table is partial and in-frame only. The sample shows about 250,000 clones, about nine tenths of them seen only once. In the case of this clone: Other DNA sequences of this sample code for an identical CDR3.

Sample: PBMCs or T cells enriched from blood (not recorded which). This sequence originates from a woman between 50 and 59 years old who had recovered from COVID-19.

CDR3 sequence: CASSLGQGLGQPQHF. DNA of the CDR3: TGTGCCAGCAGTTTGGGACAGGGCCTCGGTCAGCCCCAGCATTTT. The chain employs TRBV28 and TRBJ1-5; 9 positions agree with TRBD1. This CDR3 comprises 15 residues. V gave up 3 bases and J gave up 6 bases; unmatched junction bases: 6. Germline V CDR1 and CDR2: MDHEN, SYDVKM.